There are a few counts of the clone carrying this TCR beta chain. Its antigen is unidentified. V was trimmed by 2 bases and J by 10 bases, leaving 15 bases between them. In germline, CDR1 is MNHEY, CDR2 SVGEGT. This CDR3 has 14 residues. These data belong to a study of blood T cells in healthy people across ages. Findings and limits, study-wide: While age rose, TCR beta diversity per million T cells dropped in a roughly linear way.

Together with a sample-barcoded 5' primer, a J-beta primer mix was included in a second PCR lasting about 6 to 11 cycles. Each cDNA molecule carried a tag from a template-switch adaptor that contained 12 random nucleotides. TCRdb analysed the 5' RACE reads with MiXCR anew, one entry per CDR3 protein. The sample has over 700,000 distinct CDR3 sequences; 20% to 25% are singletons. This sample was shared with a second study, whose subject was T cells of mothers and their children. That report notes: Unrelated mother-child pairs always had slightly, but never significantly, lower normalized overlap than related pairs.

J is TRBJ2-1 and V is TRBV6-2 or TRBV6-3; D remains ambiguous. The source of this sequence is a boy younger than 18 in good health. Material for sequencing was blood. CDR3 sequence reads: CASSYLGSLEEQFF. CDR3 nucleotide sequence: TGTGCCAGCAGTTACCTCGGGTCCCTGGAAGAGCAGTTCTTC.